This TCR beta chain was observed in a study of human T cells and chemical hapten exposure. Study background: Patients got weekly scalp diphenylcyclopropenone doses over the approximately 25-week study. Alopecia areata, totalis and universalis patients, mostly female, were included.

The CDR3 extends over 18 amino acids. Germline CDR1 ENHRY, CDR2 SYGVKD. Trimming took off 4 bases at V and 2 bases at J, with 22 bases between the two ends. Time point defined: pre-sensitization, week 0. Treatment defined: therapeutic diphenylcyclopropenone sensitization with weekly scalp DPC. TCRdb reprocessed the RACE reads via MiXCR and lists one record per CDR3 protein. The sample lists 60,000 or so distinct CDR3 sequences; more than 9% were seen once. The receptor was derived from a man aged 35 to 55 with alopecia areata. Some clones in this sample may be carry-over from other donors' samples. The chain carries TRBV10-3 and TRBJ2-3; D unresolved. The material was whole blood, obtained in connection with sensitization to the hapten diphenylcyclopropenone (DPC). In DNA, the CDR3 is TGTGCCATCAGTGCTGGTGAGCGACTCCGCGTCCTCACAGATACGCAGTATTTT. Its protein is CAISAGERLRVLTDTQYF.